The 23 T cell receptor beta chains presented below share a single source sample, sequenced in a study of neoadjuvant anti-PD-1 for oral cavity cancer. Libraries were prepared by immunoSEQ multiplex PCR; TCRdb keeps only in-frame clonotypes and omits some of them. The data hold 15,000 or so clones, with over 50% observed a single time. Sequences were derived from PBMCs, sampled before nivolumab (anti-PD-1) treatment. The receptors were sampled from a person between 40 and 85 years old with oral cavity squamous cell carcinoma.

The chain's CDR3 is CASSYRQSSGNTIYF. The CDR3 bases are TGTGCCAGCAGTTATCGCCAGAGCTCTGGAAACACCATATATTTT. The chain employs TRBV6-5 and TRBJ1-3; D uncertain. CDR1 and CDR2 from the germline V gene are MNHEY and SVGAGI. This CDR3 has 15 residues. V was shortened by 3 bases and J by 0 bases, with 9 bases between the two germline ends.

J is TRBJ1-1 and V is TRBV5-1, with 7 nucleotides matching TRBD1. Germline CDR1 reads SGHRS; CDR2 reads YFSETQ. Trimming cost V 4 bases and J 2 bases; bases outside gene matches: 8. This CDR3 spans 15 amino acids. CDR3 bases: TGCGCCAGCAGCGTCTACACAGGGGTCAACACTGAAGCTTTCTTT. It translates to CASSVYTGVNTEAFF.

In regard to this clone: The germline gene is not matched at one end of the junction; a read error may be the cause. CDR3 protein: CASSSGERDTQYF. CDR3 sequence (DNA): TGTGCTAGCAGCTCAGGAGAGCGAGATACGCAGTATTTT. The chain is built from TRBV7-7 and TRBJ2-3, with D hard to call. Germline CDR1 is SSHAT and CDR2 is FNYEAQ (reference sequence). The CDR3 length is 13 residues. The whole variable domain, filled in from reference TRBV7-7 and TRBJ2-3, reads GAGVSQSPRYKVTKRGQDVTLRCDPISSHATLYWYQQALGQGPEFLTYFNYEAQPDKSGLPSDRFSAERPEGSISTLTIQRTEQRDSAMYRCASSSGERDTQYFGPGTRLTVL.

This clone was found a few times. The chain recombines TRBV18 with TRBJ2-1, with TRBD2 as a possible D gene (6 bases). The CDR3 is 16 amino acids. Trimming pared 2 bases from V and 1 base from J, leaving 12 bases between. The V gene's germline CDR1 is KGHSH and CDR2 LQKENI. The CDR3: CASSPGGGFSYNEQFF. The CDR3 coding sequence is TGTGCCAGCTCACCAGGGGGAGGATTTTCCTACAATGAGCAGTTCTTC. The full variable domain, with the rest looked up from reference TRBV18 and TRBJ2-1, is NAGVMQNPRHLVRRRGQEARLRCSPMKGHSHVYWYRQLPEEGLKFMVYLQKENIIDESGMPKERFSAEFPKEGPSILRIQQVVRGDSAAYFCASSPGGGFSYNEQFFGPGTRLTVL.

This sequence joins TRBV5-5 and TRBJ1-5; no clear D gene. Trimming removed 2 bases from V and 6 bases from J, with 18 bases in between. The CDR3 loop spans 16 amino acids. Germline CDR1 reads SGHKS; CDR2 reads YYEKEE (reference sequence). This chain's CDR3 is CASSLEPTRGGQPQHF. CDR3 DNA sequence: TGTGCCAGCAGCTTAGAGCCGACCCGGGGAGGTCAGCCCCAGCATTTT.

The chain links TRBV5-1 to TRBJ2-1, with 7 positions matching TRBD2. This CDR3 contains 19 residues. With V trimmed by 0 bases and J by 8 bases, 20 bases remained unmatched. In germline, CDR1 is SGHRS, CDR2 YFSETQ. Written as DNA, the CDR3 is TGCGCCAGCAGCTTGGTGGCGTCCTGGCGGGAGACTTTAAGGGATGAGCAGTTCTTC. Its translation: CASSLVASWRETLRDEQFF.

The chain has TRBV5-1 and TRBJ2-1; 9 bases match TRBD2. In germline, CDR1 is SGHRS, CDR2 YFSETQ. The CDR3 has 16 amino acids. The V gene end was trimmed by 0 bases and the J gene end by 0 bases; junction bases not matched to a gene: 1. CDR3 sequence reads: CASSLDSGSSYNEQFF. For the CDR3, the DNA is TGCGCCAGCAGCTTGGATAGCGGGAGCTCCTACAATGAGCAGTTCTTC.

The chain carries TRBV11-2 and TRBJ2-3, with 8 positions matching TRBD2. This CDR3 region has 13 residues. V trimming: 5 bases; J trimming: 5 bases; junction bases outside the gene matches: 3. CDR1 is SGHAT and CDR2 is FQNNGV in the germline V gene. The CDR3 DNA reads TGTGCCAGCAGCCCCGGGGGGGGAGATACGCAGTATTTT. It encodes CASSPGGGDTQYF.

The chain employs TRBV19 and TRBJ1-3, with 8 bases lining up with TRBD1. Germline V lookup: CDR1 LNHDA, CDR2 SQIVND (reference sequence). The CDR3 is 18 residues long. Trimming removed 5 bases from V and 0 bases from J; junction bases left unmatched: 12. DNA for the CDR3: TGTGCCAGTAGTCTTTCATCCGGGACAGGAGCCTCTGGAAACACCATATATTTT. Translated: CASSLSSGTGASGNTIYF. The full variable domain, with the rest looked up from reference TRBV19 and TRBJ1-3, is DGGITQSPKYLFRKEGQNVTLSCEQNLNHDAMYWYRQDPGQGLRLIYYSQIVNDFQKGDIAEGYSVSREKKESFPLTVTSAQKNPTAFYLCASSLSSGTGASGNTIYFGEGSWLTVV.

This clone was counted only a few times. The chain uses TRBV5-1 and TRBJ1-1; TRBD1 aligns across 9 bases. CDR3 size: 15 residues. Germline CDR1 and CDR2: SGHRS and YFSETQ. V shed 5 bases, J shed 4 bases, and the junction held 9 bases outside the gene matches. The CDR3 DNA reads TGCGCCAGCAGGGTGGGGGACAGGGAGGGCACTGAAGCTTTCTTT. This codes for CASRVGDREGTEAFF.

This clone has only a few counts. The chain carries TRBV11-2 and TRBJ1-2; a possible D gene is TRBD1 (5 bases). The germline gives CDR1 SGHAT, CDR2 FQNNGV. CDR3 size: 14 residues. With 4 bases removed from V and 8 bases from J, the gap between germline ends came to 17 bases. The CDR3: CASSSHRGPKGYTF. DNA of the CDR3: TGTGCCAGCAGCTCCCACCGGGGACCGAAGGGCTACACCTTC.

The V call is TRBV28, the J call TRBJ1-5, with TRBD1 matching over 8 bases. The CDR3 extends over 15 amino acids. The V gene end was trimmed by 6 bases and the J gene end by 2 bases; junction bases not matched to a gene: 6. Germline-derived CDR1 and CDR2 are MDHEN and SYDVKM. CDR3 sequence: CASRTGEDGNQPQHF. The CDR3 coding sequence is TGTGCCAGCAGGACAGGGGAGGATGGCAATCAGCCCCAGCATTTT.

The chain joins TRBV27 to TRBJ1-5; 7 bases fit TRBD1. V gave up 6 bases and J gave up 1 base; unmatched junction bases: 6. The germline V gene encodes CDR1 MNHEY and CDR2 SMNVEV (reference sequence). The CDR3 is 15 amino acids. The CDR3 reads CASSWTGSSNQPQHF. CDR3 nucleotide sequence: TGTGCCAGCAGCTGGACAGGATCAAGCAATCAGCCCCAGCATTTT.

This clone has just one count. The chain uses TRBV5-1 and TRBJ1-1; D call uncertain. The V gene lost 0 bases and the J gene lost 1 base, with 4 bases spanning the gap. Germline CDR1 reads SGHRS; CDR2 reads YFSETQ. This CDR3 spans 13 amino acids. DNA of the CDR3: TGCGCCAGCAGCTTGGAGGGGAACACTGAAGCTTTCTTT. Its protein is CASSLEGNTEAFF.

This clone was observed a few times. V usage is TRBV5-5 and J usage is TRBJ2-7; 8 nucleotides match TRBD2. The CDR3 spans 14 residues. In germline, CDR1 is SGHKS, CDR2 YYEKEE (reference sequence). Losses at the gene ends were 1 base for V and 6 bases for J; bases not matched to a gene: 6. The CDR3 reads CASSLSGGYGEQYF. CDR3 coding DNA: TGTGCCAGCAGCTTGTCGGGGGGGTACGGCGAGCAGTACTTC. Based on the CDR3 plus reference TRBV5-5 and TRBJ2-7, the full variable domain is DAGVTQSPTHLIKTRGQQVTLRCSPISGHKSVSWYQQVLGQGPQFIFQYYEKEERGRGNFPDRFSARQFPNYSSELNVNALLLGDSALYLCASSLSGGYGEQYFGPGTRLTVT.

Here the CDR3 reads CASSESAGMNTGELFF. The CDR3 coding sequence is TGTGCCAGCAGTGAATCCGCAGGGATGAACACCGGGGAGCTGTTTTTT. The chain recombines TRBV25-1 with TRBJ2-2, with a possible D match to TRBD1 (5 bases). In germline, CDR1 is MGHDK, CDR2 SYGVNS. The CDR3 covers 16 residues. The V and J ends lost 1 base and 1 base respectively, with 10 bases between them.

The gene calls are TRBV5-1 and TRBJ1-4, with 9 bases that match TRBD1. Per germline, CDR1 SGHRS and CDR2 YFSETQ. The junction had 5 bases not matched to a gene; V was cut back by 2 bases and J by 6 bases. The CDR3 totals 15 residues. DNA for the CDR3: TGCGCCAGCAGCTTAGACAGGGGGTCTGATGAAAAACTGTTTTTT. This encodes CASSLDRGSDEKLFF.

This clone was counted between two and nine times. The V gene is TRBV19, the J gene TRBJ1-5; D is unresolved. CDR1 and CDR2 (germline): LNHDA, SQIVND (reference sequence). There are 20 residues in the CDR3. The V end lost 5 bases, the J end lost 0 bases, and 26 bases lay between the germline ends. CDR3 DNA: TGTGCCAGTAGTGACCCGACCCCCACGACCCAACACTATAGCAATCAGCCCCAGCATTTT. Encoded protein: CASSDPTPTTQHYSNQPQHF.

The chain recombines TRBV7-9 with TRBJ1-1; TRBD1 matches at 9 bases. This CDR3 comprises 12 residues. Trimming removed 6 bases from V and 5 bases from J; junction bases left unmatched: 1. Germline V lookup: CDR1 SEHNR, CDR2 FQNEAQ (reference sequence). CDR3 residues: CASRTGGTEAFF. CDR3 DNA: TGTGCCAGCAGGACAGGGGGGACTGAAGCTTTCTTT.

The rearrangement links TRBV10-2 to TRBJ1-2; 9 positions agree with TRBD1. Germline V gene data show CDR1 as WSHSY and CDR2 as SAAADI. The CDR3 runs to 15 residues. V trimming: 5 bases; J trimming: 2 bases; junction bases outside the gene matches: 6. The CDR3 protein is CASSFPGTGNYGYTF. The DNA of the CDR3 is TGCGCCAGCAGTTTCCCCGGGACAGGGAACTATGGCTACACCTTC.

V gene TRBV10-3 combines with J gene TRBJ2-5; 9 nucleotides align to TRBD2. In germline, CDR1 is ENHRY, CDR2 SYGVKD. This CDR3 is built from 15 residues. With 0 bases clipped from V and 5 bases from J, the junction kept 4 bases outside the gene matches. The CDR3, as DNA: TGTGCCATCAGTGAGTCGCTAGCGGGGCAGGAGACCCAGTACTTC. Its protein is CAISESLAGQETQYF.

The CDR3 DNA reads TGTGCCACCTCGACTAGCGGGGACGGGAATGAGCAGTTCTTC. It encodes CATSTSGDGNEQFF. This rearrangement joins TRBV4-2 to TRBJ2-1, with 11 bases lining up with TRBD2. CDR3 length equals 14 residues. V shed 10 bases and J 7 bases; nucleotides not matched to a gene: 9. Germline-derived CDR1 and CDR2 are LGHNA and YNFKEQ.

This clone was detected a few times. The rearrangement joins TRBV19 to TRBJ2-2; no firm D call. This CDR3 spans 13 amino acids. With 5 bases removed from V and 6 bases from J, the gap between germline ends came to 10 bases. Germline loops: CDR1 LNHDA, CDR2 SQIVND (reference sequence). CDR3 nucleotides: TGTGCCAGTAGTTTGAGTCGGCCCGGGGAGCTGTTTTTT. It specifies CASSLSRPGELFF.